These 2 T cell receptor beta chains were all obtained from the same sample, sequenced in a study of T cell changes during pregnancy in multiple sclerosis. Profiled with immunoSEQ multiplex PCR; TCRdb holds only in-frame clones, not every one. The sample comprises roughly 93,000 clones, around 92% of which are singletons, and approximately 2% rests with the top ten. The source material was peripheral blood, sampled after pregnancy. Receptors were obtained from a female donor with multiple sclerosis, enrolled in a pregnancy study.

The V call is TRBV7-9, the J call TRBJ1-2, with 10 bases aligning to TRBD1. Germline-derived CDR1 and CDR2 are SEHNR and FQNEAQ (reference sequence). The CDR3 runs 13 residues. CDR3 sequence reads: CELGTGENYGYTF. The CDR3 coding sequence is TGTGAACTTGGGACAGGGGAGAACTATGGCTACACCTTC.

This clone was seen just once. V is TRBV7-8 and J is TRBJ1-2, with D tentatively TRBD1 (6 bases). The CDR3 loop spans 15 amino acids. The V gene lost 5 bases and the J gene lost 8 bases, with 21 bases spanning the gap. Germline CDR1 SGHVS, CDR2 FQNEAQ. The CDR3 sequence: CASSPEPTGYEGYTF. The CDR3 DNA reads TGTGCCAGCAGCCCGGAGCCAACAGGGTATGAGGGCTACACCTTC. The full variable domain, rest sourced from reference TRBV7-8 and TRBJ1-2, is GAGVSQSPRYKVAKRGQDVALRCDPISGHVSLFWYQQALGQGPEFLTYFQNEAQLDKSGLPSDRFFAERPEGSVSTLKIQRTQQEDSAVYLCASSPEPTGYEGYTFGSGTRLTVV.